This record looks at one TCR beta chain sequence and its context. This entry belongs to a study of T-cell reconstitution after alpha-beta-depleted transplantation in children. Molecular barcoding with unique molecular identifiers was used for the TCRbeta library. One entry per CDR3 protein, called by TCRdb with MiXCR from the PCR reads. The table includes approximately 200,000 distinct CDR3 sequences, more than 12% detected once. CDR3 length: 21 amino acids. Germline loops: CDR1 MNHEY, CDR2 SVGEGT. J lost 5 bases, V lost 8 bases, and 31 bases had no gene match. This sequence joins TRBV6-2 or TRBV6-3 and TRBJ2-5, with 8 nucleotides matching TRBD1. This sample comprised PBMCs from the stem cell graft donor, obtained from the stem cell graft. The source is a human donor who donated a stem cell graft to a child with acute lymphoblastic leukemia. The CDR3 sequence: CASPPDRQGRRRYVEGETQYF. CDR3 coding DNA: TGTGCCAGCCCCCCGGATCGACAGGGGCGGCGGCGGTACGTTGAGGGGGAGACCCAGTACTTC.